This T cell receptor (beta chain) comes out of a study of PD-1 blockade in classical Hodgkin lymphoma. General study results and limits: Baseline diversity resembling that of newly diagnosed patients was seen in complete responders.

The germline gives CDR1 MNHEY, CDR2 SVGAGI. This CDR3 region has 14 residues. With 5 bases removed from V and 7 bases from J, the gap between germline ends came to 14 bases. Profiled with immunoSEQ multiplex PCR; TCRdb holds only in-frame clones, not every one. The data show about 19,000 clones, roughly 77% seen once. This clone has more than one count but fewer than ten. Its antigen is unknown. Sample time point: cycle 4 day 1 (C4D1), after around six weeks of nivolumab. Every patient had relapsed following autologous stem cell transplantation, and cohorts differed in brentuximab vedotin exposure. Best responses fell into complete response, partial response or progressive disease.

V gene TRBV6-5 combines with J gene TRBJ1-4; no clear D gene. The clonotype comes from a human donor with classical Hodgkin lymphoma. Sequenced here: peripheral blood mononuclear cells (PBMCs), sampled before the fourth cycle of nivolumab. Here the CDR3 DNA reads TGTGCCAGCAGTAGCGGGAGCAACGGTGAAAAACTGTTTTTT. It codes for CASSSGSNGEKLFF.